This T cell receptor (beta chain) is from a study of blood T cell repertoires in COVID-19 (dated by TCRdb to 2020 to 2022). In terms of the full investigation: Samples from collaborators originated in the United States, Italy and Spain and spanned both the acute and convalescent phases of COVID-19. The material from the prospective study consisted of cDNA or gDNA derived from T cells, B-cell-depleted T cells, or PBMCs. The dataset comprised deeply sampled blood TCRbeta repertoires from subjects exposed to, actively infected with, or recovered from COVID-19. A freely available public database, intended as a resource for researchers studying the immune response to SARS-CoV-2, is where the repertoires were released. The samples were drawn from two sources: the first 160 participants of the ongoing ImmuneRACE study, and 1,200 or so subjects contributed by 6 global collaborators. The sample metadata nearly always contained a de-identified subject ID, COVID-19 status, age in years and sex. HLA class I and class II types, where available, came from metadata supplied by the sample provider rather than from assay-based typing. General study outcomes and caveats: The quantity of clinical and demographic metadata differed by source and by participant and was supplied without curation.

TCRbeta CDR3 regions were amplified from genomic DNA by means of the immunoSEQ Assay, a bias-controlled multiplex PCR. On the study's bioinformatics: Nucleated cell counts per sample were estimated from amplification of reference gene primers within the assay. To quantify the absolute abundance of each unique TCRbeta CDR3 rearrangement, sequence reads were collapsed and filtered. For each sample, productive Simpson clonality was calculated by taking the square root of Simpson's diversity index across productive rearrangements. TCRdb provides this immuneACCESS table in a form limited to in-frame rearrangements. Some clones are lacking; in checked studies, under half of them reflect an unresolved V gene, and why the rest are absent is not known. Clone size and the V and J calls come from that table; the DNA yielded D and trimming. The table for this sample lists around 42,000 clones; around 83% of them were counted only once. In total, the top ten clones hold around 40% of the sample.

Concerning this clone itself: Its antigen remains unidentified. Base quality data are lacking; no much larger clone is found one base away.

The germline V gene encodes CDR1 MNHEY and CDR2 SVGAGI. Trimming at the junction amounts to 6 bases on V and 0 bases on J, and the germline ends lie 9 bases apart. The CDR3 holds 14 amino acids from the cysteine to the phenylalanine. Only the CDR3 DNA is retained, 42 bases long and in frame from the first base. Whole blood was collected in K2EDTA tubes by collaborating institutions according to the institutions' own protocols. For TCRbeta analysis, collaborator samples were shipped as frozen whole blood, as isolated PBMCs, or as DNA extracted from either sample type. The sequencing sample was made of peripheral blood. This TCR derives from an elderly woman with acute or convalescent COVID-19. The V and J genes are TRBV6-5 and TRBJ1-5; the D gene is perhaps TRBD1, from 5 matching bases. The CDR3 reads CASSLQGSNQPQHF. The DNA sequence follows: TGTGCCAGCAGCCTCCAGGGTAGCAATCAGCCCCAGCATTTT.